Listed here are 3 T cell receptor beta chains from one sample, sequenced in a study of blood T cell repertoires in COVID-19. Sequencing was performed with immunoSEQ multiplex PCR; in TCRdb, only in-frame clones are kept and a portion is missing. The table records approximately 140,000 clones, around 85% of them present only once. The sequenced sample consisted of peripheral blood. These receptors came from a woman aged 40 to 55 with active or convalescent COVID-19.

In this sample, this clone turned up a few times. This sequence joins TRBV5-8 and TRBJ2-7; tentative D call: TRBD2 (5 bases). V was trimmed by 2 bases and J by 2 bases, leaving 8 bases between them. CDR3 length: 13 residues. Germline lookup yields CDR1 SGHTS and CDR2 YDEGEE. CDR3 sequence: CASSFGDPYEQYF. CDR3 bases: TGTGCCAGCAGCTTCGGGGATCCCTACGAGCAGTACTTC. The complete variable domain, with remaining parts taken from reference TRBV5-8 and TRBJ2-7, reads EAGVTQSPTHLIKTRGQQATLRCSPISGHTSVYWYQQALGLGLQFLLWYDEGEERNRGNFPPRFSGRQFPNYSSELNVNALELEDSALYLCASSFGDPYEQYFGPGTRLTVT.

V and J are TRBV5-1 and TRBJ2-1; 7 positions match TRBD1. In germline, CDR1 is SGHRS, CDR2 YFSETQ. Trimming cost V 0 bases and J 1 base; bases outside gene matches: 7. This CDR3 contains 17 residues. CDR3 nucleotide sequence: TGCGCCAGCAGCTTGGTCCCCAGGGGGTCATCCTACAATGAGCAGTTCTTC. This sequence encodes CASSLVPRGSSYNEQFF.

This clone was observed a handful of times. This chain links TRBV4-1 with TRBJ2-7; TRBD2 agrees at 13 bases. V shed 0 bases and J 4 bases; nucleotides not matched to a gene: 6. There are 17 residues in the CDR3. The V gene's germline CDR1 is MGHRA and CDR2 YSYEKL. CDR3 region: CASSQDRPGLAGYEQYF. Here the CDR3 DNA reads TGCGCCAGCAGCCAAGACCGTCCGGGACTAGCGGGGTACGAGCAGTACTTC.